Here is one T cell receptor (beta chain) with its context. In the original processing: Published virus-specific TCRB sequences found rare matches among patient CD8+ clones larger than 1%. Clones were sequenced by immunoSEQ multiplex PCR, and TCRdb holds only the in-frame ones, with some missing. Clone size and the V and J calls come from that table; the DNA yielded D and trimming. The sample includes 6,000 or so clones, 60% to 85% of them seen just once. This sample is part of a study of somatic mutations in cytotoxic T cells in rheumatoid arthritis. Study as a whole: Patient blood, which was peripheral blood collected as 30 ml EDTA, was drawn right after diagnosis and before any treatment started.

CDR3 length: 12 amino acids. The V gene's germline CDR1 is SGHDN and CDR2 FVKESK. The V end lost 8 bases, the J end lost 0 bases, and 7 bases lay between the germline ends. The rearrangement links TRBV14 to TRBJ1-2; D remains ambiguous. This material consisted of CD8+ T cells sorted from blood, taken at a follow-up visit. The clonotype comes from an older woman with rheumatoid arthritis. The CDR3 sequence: CASRGANYGYTF. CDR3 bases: TGTGCCAGCCGAGGAGCTAACTATGGCTACACCTTC.